These 30 T cell receptor beta chains share one sample of origin, sequenced in a study of radiotherapy plus CTLA-4 blockade in lung cancer. Profiling relied on immunoSEQ multiplex PCR, and the TCRdb table lists in-frame clones only, not all of them. The table includes 60,000 to 70,000 clones, 70% to 80% detected once. The sample here was peripheral blood, taken from a patient treated with radiotherapy plus ipilimumab. Source of these receptors: a human donor with non-small cell lung cancer who had a complete response to radiotherapy plus ipilimumab.

This rearrangement joins TRBV10-3 to TRBJ2-5; D possibly matches TRBD1 or TRBD2 (5 bases each). Trimming stripped 8 bases from V and 5 bases from J, with 18 bases between. The length of the CDR3 is 14 residues. The germline CDR1 and CDR2 sequences are ENHRY and SYGVKD. The CDR3 DNA is TGTGCCATCGGAGAGGGAAGGGGCAGGGAGACCCAGTACTTC. Translated, it gives CAIGEGRGRETQYF.

The sample holds one count of this clone. The J gene is TRBJ1-5, the V gene TRBV27; no clear D gene. Germline assignment: CDR1 MNHEY and CDR2 SMNVEV (reference sequence). This CDR3 is 14 amino acids long. Between the trimmed V and J ends, which lost 0 bases and 5 bases, there was a span of 8 bases. This chain's CDR3 is CASSLSVSHQPQHF. For the CDR3, the DNA is TGTGCCAGCAGTTTATCGGTGTCCCATCAGCCCCAGCATTTT.

The table lists this clone with a few counts. CDR3 residues: CASRVEQGLYGYTF. CDR3 DNA: TGTGCCAGCAGGGTCGAACAGGGTTTATATGGCTACACCTTC. The chain combines TRBV2 with TRBJ1-2, with a weak D call TRBD1 (6 bases). This CDR3 is built from 14 residues. CDR1 SNHLY and CDR2 FYNNEI come from the germline V gene. Trimming shortened V by 6 bases and J by 5 bases, and 16 bases separated the two germline ends.

The chain links TRBV18 to TRBJ1-1; 7 nucleotides match TRBD1. V shed 6 bases and J 0 bases; nucleotides not matched to a gene: 4. The CDR3 covers 14 residues. CDR1 and CDR2 from the germline V gene are KGHSH and LQKENI. The CDR3 is CASSPGQMNTEAFF. The CDR3 coding sequence is TGTGCCAGCTCCCCGGGACAGATGAACACTGAAGCTTTCTTT.

This clone was detected a few times. V usage is TRBV21-1 and J usage is TRBJ2-7; TRBD1 is the table's D call, not checked against the DNA. TRBV21-1 is described as a pseudogene. The CDR3 runs 15 residues. This CDR3 reads CASSTEGQGRREQYV. The CDR3 region has the DNA TGTGCCAGCAGCACCGAGGGACAGGGGCGTAGGGAGCAGTACGTC.

This clone was seen once. The rearrangement links TRBV7-2 to TRBJ1-1; no clear D gene. Germline CDR1 and CDR2: SGHTA and FQGNSA. Trimming took off 8 bases at V and 0 bases at J, with 16 bases between the two ends. The CDR3 contains 15 residues. CDR3 nucleotide sequence: TGTGCCAGCTTTTATAGCGGAGGCTTGAACACTGAAGCTTTCTTT. Its protein product is CASFYSGGLNTEAFF.

The J gene is TRBJ2-1, the V gene TRBV6-4; 7 positions match TRBD2. Germline values: CDR1 MRHNA, CDR2 SNTAGT. V was clipped by 6 bases and J by 0 bases; unmatched bases: 8. The CDR3 is made up of 16 amino acids. The chain's CDR3 is CASRQGLGSSYNEQFF. The CDR3 DNA reads TGTGCCAGCAGACAAGGACTAGGAAGCTCCTACAATGAGCAGTTCTTC.

CDR3 in DNA: TGTGCCTGGAGTTCAAGTCTGGGGGGCTACACCTTC. Encoded protein: CAWSSSLGGYTF. J is TRBJ1-2 and V is TRBV30; D unclear. Germline CDR1 and CDR2: GTSNPN and SVGIG (reference sequence). V was cut by 2 bases and J by 8 bases, with 12 bases left in between. This CDR3 has 12 residues.

This clone was detected only a few times. The chain joins TRBV14 to TRBJ1-2; a weak D match, TRBD1 (5 bases). This CDR3 contains 15 residues. The germline V gene encodes CDR1 SGHDN and CDR2 FVKESK. Trimming pared 0 bases from V and 5 bases from J, leaving 13 bases between. In DNA, the CDR3 is TGTGCCAGCAGCCAAGATCAGGCCGGACAATATGGCTACACCTTC. This gives the protein CASSQDQAGQYGYTF.

This clone was seen only once. This rearrangement joins TRBV10-2 to TRBJ2-7, with 7 bases fitting TRBD1. V dropped 6 bases and J dropped 3; count of bases not matched to a gene: 11. Germline V gene sequence: CDR1 WSHSY, CDR2 SAAADI. The CDR3 extends over 15 amino acids. CDR3 coding DNA: TGCGCCAGCAGGACTCAGGGGGTTCTTGACTACGAGCAGTACTTC. Translating gives CASRTQGVLDYEQYF.

V is TRBV6-6 and J is TRBJ2-3; either TRBD1 or TRBD2 may supply D (5 bases each). V was cut by 4 bases and J by 3 bases, with 17 bases left in between. CDR1 is MNHNY, CDR2 SVGAGI, per germline (reference sequence). This CDR3 region has 16 residues. CDR3 coding DNA: TGTGCCAGCAGTTCCGAAGGGACGAGAGCGACAGATACGCAGTATTTT. This translates into CASSSEGTRATDTQYF.

This clone was recorded a few times. V usage is TRBV15 and J usage is TRBJ2-7, with unresolved D. Germline values: CDR1 LNHNV, CDR2 YYDKDF (reference sequence). CDR3 length: 15 residues. Trimming took off 1 base at V and 4 bases at J, with 14 bases between the two ends. The CDR3 region is CATSRASPVQYEQYF. The DNA of the CDR3 is TGTGCCACCAGCAGAGCCAGTCCTGTCCAGTACGAGCAGTACTTC.

The V call is TRBV6-5, the J call TRBJ1-1, with a weak D call TRBD1 (6 bases). Germline CDR1 reads MNHEY; CDR2 reads SVGAGI. The CDR3 loop spans 16 amino acids. The V end lost 0 bases, the J end lost 3 bases, and 14 bases lay between the germline ends. This chain's CDR3 is CASSYSSARQDTEAFF. The DNA of the CDR3 is TGTGCCAGCAGTTACTCCTCCGCCCGACAGGACACTGAAGCTTTCTTT.

The CDR3 sequence is CASSLTGDNQPQHF. CDR3 in DNA: TGTGCCAGCAGTTTGACAGGGGATAATCAGCCCCAGCATTTT. This chain uses TRBV28 with TRBJ1-5; 8 bases align to TRBD1. The V and J ends lost 3 bases and 4 bases, in that order; junction bases with no gene match: 2. This CDR3 has 14 residues. Germline V gene data show CDR1 as MDHEN and CDR2 as SYDVKM.

This clone was counted once. The genes are TRBV4-1 and TRBJ2-5; 16 bases are shared with TRBD2. After removal of 4 bases from V and 3 bases from J, the junction contained 11 bases not matched to a gene. Germline V gene lookup returns CDR1 MGHRA and CDR2 YSYEKL. The CDR3 loop spans 19 amino acids. CDR3 sequence: CASSRSGLAGGIGEETQYF. For the CDR3, the DNA is TGCGCCAGCAGCCGGTCGGGACTAGCGGGGGGGATTGGAGAAGAGACCCAGTACTTC.

This chain connects TRBV19 to TRBJ1-4, with D tentatively TRBD1 (6 bases). CDR1 is LNHDA, CDR2 SQIVND, per germline (reference sequence). The CDR3 totals 14 residues. V was clipped by 8 bases and J by 3 bases, with 13 bases between them. The CDR3, as DNA: TGTGCCAGTGGAGGCCCAGGGGCTAATGAAAAACTGTTTTTT. Protein product: CASGGPGANEKLFF. Based on the CDR3 plus reference TRBV19 and TRBJ1-4, the full variable domain is DGGITQSPKYLFRKEGQNVTLSCEQNLNHDAMYWYRQDPGQGLRLIYYSQIVNDFQKGDIAEGYSVSREKKESFPLTVTSAQKNPTAFYLCASGGPGANEKLFFGSGTQLSVL.

The chain employs TRBV4-3 and TRBJ2-2; 8 bases match TRBD2. V shed 6 bases, J shed 4 bases, and the junction held 7 bases outside the gene matches. Germline CDR1 and CDR2: LGHNA and YSLEER. The CDR3 sequence is 15 residues long. As DNA, the CDR3 is TGCGCCAGCAGTCCGGGGGGGTCTGTCACCGGGGAGCTGTTTTTT. Translating gives CASSPGGSVTGELFF.

Turning to this clone: Other nucleotide sequences in the sample specify the same CDR3. J is TRBJ1-5 and V is TRBV5-1, with 7 bases fitting TRBD1. The germline CDR1 and CDR2 sequences are SGHRS and YFSETQ. Germline trimming cut 0 bases from V and 3 bases from J; bases unmatched to any gene: 3. There are 15 residues in the CDR3. CDR3 DNA sequence: TGCGCCAGCAGCTTGGAGGGACAGCCCAATCAGCCCCAGCATTTT. Translated: CASSLEGQPNQPQHF.

This sequence joins TRBV9 and TRBJ1-4; the match to TRBD1 covers 7 bases. The CDR3 is 16 amino acids. The J segment lost 6 bases and the V segment lost 0 bases, leaving 8 bases of the junction unmatched. Germline V gene sequence: CDR1 SGDLS, CDR2 YYNGEE. The CDR3 loop is CASSVAPGTAYEKLFF. The DNA for the CDR3 is TGTGCCAGCAGCGTAGCCCCCGGGACAGCGTATGAAAAACTGTTTTTT.

The genes are TRBV28 and TRBJ2-2, with 9 bases matching TRBD2. V trimming: 2 bases; J trimming: 2 bases; junction bases outside the gene matches: 3. The CDR3 consists of 16 residues. The V gene's germline CDR1 is MDHEN and CDR2 SYDVKM. The chain's CDR3 is CASSLNSGSNTGELFF. As DNA, the CDR3 is TGTGCCAGCAGTTTAAATAGCGGGAGTAACACCGGGGAGCTGTTTTTT.

J is TRBJ2-1 and V is TRBV27; D is undetermined. The CDR3 runs to 15 residues. V was trimmed by 5 bases and J by 1 base, leaving 12 bases between them. Germline assignment: CDR1 MNHEY and CDR2 SMNVEV (reference sequence). CDR3 sequence reads: CASSNRHPSYNEQFF. The CDR3 DNA follows: TGTGCCAGCAGTAACCGGCACCCTTCCTACAATGAGCAGTTCTTC.

The J gene is TRBJ1-4, the V gene TRBV7-9; D gene unclear. The CDR3 covers 17 residues. The V end lost 5 bases, the J end lost 0 bases, and 16 bases lay between the germline ends. Looked up from germline, CDR1 is SEHNR and CDR2 is FQNEAQ (reference sequence). For the CDR3, the DNA is TGTGCCAGCAGCGACTACCGCGGTCCTGCAACTAATGAAAAACTGTTTTTT. It translates to CASSDYRGPATNEKLFF.

In this sample, this clone turned up once. J is TRBJ1-3 and V is TRBV5-4; perhaps TRBD1 as D (5 bases). This CDR3 has 15 residues. Trimming removed 0 bases at V and 2 bases at J, with 9 bases between. CDR1 and CDR2 (germline): SGHNT, YYREEE (reference sequence). In DNA form, the CDR3 reads TGTGCCAGCAGCTTGGGGGGGAGTCCTGGAAACACCATATATTTT. It yields the protein CASSLGGSPGNTIYF. The full variable domain, completed using reference TRBV5-4 and TRBJ1-3, is ETGVTQSPTHLIKTRGQQVTLRCSSQSGHNTVSWYQQALGQGPQFIFQYYREEENGRGNFPPRFSGLQFPNYSSELNVNALELDDSALYLCASSLGGSPGNTIYFGEGSWLTVV.

The chain joins TRBV11-3 to TRBJ1-2; D is possibly TRBD1 (6 bases). Between the trimmed V and J ends, which lost 5 bases and 8 bases, there was a span of 12 bases. The CDR3 is made up of 12 amino acids. CDR1 is SGHNT and CDR2 is YENEEA in the germline V gene. DNA of the CDR3: TGTGCCAGCAGCGCCGCGGGGGCGGGCTACACCTTC. As protein: CASSAAGAGYTF.

In its sample, this clone was seen once. The chain recombines TRBV27 with TRBJ2-3; 9 bases agree with TRBD2. The CDR3 extends over 16 amino acids. V lost 4 bases and J lost 1; bases outside the gene matches: 6. Germline V gene data show CDR1 as MNHEY and CDR2 as SMNVEV (reference sequence). DNA for the CDR3: TGTGCCAGCAGTTCACCCAGGACTAGCGGCACAGATACGCAGTATTTT. The encoded protein is CASSSPRTSGTDTQYF.

The chain uses TRBV2 and TRBJ1-1; D is undetermined. V shed 6 bases and J shed 1 base, with 12 bases lying between them. Germline assignment: CDR1 SNHLY and CDR2 FYNNEI. This CDR3 spans 14 amino acids. The DNA for the CDR3 is TGTGCCAGCAGGGCACCACGGGGGAACACTGAAGCTTTCTTT. Translation gives CASRAPRGNTEAFF.

V gene TRBV27 combines with J gene TRBJ1-4; D uncertain. The CDR3 consists of 14 residues. V lost 3 bases to trimming and J lost 8 bases, with 13 bases between them. Germline CDR1 reads MNHEY; CDR2 reads SMNVEV (reference sequence). CDR3 bases: TGTGCCAGCAGTTTTTCACGGAACCTAGAAAAACTGTTTTTT. This sequence encodes CASSFSRNLEKLFF.

This clone was observed a few times. Here the CDR3 reads CAISDGNTEAFF. CDR3 DNA: TGTGCCATTTCGGACGGGAACACTGAAGCTTTCTTT. The chain recombines TRBV2 with TRBJ1-1; no reliable D call. Looked up from germline, CDR1 is SNHLY and CDR2 is FYNNEI. The length of the CDR3 is 12 residues. V lost 10 bases to trimming and J lost 1 base, with 10 bases between them. The full variable domain, completed using reference TRBV2 and TRBJ1-1, is EPEVTQTPSHQVTQMGQEVILRCVPISNHLYFYWYRQILGQKVEFLVSFYNNEISEKSEIFDDQFSVERPDGSNFTLKIRSTKLEDSAMYFCAISDGNTEAFFGQGTRLTVV.

For the CDR3, the DNA is TGTGCCAGCAGTGATCAGACTAGCGGAGTCACAGATACGCAGTATTTT. Protein: CASSDQTSGVTDTQYF. The rearrangement links TRBV28 to TRBJ2-3; TRBD2 aligns across 9 bases. Germline values: CDR1 MDHEN, CDR2 SYDVKM. CDR3 length equals 16 residues. V gave up 5 bases and J gave up 2 bases; unmatched junction bases: 8.

The chain joins TRBV6-1 to TRBJ1-1; D gene ambiguous. The CDR3 length is 13 residues. In germline, CDR1 is MNHNS, CDR2 SASEGT. Trimming left V 9 bases short and J 0 bases short, with 11 bases between. The CDR3 DNA is TGTGCCAGACGACCGGCGATGAACACTGAAGCTTTCTTT. Protein sequence: CARRPAMNTEAFF.